This T cell receptor beta chain was documented in a study of CXCR3 chemokines and chemotherapy response in bladder cancer. MiXCR, run by TCRdb on the PCR reads, gives a single entry per CDR3 protein. This sample has 1,000 to 1,300 distinct CDR3 sequences, with 15% to 20% found just once. This CDR3 comprises 18 residues. The V end lost 2 bases, the J end lost 3 bases, and 23 bases lay between the germline ends. Germline CDR1 is MNHEY and CDR2 is SVGEGT. The sequence was obtained from a human donor with bladder cancer that responded to neoadjuvant chemotherapy. This sample was taken from a patient whose treatment included neoadjuvant chemotherapy. V is TRBV6-2 or TRBV6-3 and J is TRBJ2-7; TRBD2 is a possible D gene (7 bases). The CDR3 DNA sequence: TGTGCCAGCAGTTACCTAGGGGGGGGTGAGGGTAAGGACTACGAGCAGTACTTC. Its translation: CASSYLGGGEGKDYEQYF.